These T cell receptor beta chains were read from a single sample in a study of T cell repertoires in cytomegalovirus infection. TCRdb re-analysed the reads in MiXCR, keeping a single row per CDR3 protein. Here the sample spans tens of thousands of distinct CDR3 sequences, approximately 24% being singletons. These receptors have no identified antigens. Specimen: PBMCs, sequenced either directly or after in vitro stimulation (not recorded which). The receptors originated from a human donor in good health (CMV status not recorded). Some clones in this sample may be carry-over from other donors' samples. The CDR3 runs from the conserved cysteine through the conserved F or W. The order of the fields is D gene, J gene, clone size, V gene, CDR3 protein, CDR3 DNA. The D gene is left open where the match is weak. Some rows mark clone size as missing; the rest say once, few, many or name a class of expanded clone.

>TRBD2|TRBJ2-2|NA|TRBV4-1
CASSQPGLALATGELFF
TGCGCCAGCAGCCAACCGGGACTAGCGCTGGCCACCGGGGAGCTGTTTTTT
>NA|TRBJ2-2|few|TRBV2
CASSVFGELFF
TGTGCCAGCAGTGTTTTCGGGGAGCTGTTTTTT
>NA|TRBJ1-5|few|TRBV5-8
CASSLAVYSNQPQHF
TGTGCCAGCAGCTTGGCGGTTTATAGCAATCAGCCCCAGCATTTT
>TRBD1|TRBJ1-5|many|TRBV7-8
CASSFTLRGRHQPQHF
TGTGCCAGCAGCTTCACACTCAGGGGGCGGCACCAGCCCCAGCATTTT
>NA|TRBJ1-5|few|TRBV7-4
CASSLAYQFRPSNQPQHF
TGTGCCAGCAGCTTAGCTTACCAATTTAGACCGAGCAATCAGCCCCAGCATTTT
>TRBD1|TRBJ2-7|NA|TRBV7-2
CASRADRGSRYEQYF
TGTGCCAGCAGGGCCGACAGGGGAAGCAGATACGAGCAGTACTTC
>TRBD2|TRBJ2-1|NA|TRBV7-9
CASSLVRLAGGPGRNEQFF
TGTGCCAGCAGCTTAGTCAGGCTAGCGGGAGGGCCGGGACGGAATGAGCAGTTCTTC
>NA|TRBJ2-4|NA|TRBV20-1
CSADDRQLAKNIQYF
TGCAGTGCCGACGACCGACAGCTAGCCAAAAACATTCAGTACTTC
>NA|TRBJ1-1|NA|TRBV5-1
CASSPGRGNTEAFF
TGCGCCAGCAGCCCAGGGAGGGGGAACACTGAAGCTTTCTTT
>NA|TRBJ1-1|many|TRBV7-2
CASSLRGRPGNTEAFF
TGTGCCAGCAGCTTAAGGGGCAGGCCCGGGAACACTGAAGCTTTCTTT
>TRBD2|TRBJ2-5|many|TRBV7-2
CASSLTLAGAQETQYF
TGTGCCAGCAGCTTAACACTAGCGGGGGCCCAAGAGACCCAGTACTTC
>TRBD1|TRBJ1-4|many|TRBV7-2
CASSYGGTGVQKLFF
TGTGCCAGCAGCTACGGGGGGACAGGGGTCCAAAAACTGTTTTTT
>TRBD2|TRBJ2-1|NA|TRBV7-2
CASTSGGRMNNEQFF
TGTGCCAGCACTTCTGGCGGGAGGATGAACAATGAGCAGTTCTTC
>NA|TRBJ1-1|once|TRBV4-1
CASSQDVGGTVQTEAFF
TGCGCCAGCAGCCAGGACGTTGGAGGAACGGTACAAACTGAAGCTTTCTTT
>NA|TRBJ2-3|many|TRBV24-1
CATSDFPTSTDTQYF
TGTGCCACCAGTGATTTCCCTACTAGCACAGATACGCAGTATTTT
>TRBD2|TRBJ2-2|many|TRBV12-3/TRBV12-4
CASSSGGGVTGELFF
TGTGCCAGCAGTTCCGGGGGAGGGGTAACCGGGGAGCTGTTTTTT
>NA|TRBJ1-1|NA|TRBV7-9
CASSFLRMNTEAFF
TGTGCCAGCAGTTTCCTACGGATGAACACTGAAGCTTTCTTT
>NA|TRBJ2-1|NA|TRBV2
CASSGTEYSEQFF
TGTGCCAGCAGTGGGACAGAGTACAGTGAGCAGTTCTTC
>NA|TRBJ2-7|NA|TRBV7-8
CASTGYSYEQYF
TGTGCCAGCACAGGGTACTCCTACGAGCAGTACTTC
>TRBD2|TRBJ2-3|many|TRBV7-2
CASSFSGRSGDTQYF
TGTGCCAGCAGCTTTAGCGGGAGATCTGGAGATACGCAGTATTTT
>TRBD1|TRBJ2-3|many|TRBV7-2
CASSSDPGQSLDTQYF
TGTGCCAGCAGCTCAGATCCGGGACAGTCCCTAGATACGCAGTATTTT
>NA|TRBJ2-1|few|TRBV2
CASTERGADEQFF
TGTGCCAGCACAGAACGGGGGGCGGATGAGCAGTTCTTC
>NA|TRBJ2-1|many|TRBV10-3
CAISNPPSSYNEQFF
TGTGCCATCAGTAACCCACCTAGCTCCTACAATGAGCAGTTCTTC
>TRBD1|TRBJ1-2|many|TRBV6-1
CASTTGVSGYGYTF
TGTGCCAGCACCACAGGGGTTTCGGGCTATGGCTACACCTTC
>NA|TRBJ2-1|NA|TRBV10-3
CAITLGPGLYTNSPYNEQFF
TGTGCCATCACCTTAGGCCCCGGACTCTACACCAATTCCCCCTACAATGAGCAGTTCTTC
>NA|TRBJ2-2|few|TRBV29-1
CSVELTGELFF
TGCAGCGTTGAGCTCACCGGGGAGCTGTTTTTT
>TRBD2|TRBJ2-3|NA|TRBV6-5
CASSTLAGGTTDTQYF
TGTGCCAGCAGTACGCTAGCGGGAGGGACCACAGATACGCAGTATTTT
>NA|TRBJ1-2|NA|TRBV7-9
CASSLTGWDYGYTF
TGTGCCAGCAGCTTAACAGGGTGGGACTATGGCTACACCTTC
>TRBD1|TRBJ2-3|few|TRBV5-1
CASSPTTGADTQYF
TGCGCCAGCAGCCCTACGACAGGGGCAGATACGCAGTATTTT
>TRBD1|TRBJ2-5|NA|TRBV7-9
CASSSTGTGGGETQYF
TGTGCCAGCAGCTCAACCGGGACAGGGGGTGGAGAGACCCAGTACTTC
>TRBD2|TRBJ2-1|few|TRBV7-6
CASSFLSGRENEQFF
TGTGCCAGCAGCTTCTTAAGCGGGAGGGAGAATGAGCAGTTCTTC
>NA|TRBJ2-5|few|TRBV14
CASSQGGPLQETQYF
TGTGCCAGCAGCCAAGGGGGGCCCCTTCAAGAGACCCAGTACTTC
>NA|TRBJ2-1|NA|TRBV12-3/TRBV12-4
CASSLTYNEQFF
TGTGCCAGCAGTTTAACGTACAATGAGCAGTTCTTC
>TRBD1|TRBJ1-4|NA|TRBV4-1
CASSQGGTGDEKLFF
TGCGCCAGCAGCCAAGGGGGGACAGGGGATGAAAAACTGTTTTTT
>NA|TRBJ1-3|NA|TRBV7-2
CASSLGDPGAGNTIYF
TGTGCCAGCAGCTTAGGTGATCCAGGGGCTGGAAACACCATATATTTT
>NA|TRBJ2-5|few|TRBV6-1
CASSLPGVQETQYF
TGTGCCAGCAGTCTCCCAGGGGTCCAAGAGACCCAGTACTTC
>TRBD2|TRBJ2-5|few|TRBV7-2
CASSFERGGGRIQYF
TGTGCCAGCAGCTTTGAACGGGGGGGCGGGAGAATCCAGTACTTC
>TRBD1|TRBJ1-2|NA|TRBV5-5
CASSSTGGRGYTF
TGTGCCAGCAGCTCGACAGGGGGCCGGGGCTACACCTTC
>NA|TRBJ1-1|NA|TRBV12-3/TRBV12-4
CASLRNTEAFF
TGTGCCAGCTTGAGGAACACTGAAGCTTTCTTT
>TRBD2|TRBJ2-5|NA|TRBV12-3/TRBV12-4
CASSGTREETQYF
TGTGCCAGCAGTGGGACTAGAGAAGAGACCCAGTACTTC
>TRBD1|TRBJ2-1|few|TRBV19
CASSPGQGNNEQFF
TGTGCCAGTAGCCCGGGACAGGGTAACAATGAGCAGTTCTTC
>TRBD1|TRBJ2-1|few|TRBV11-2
CASSFGRTGLNEQFF
TGTGCCAGCAGCTTCGGCCGGACAGGGCTTAATGAGCAGTTCTTC